This T cell receptor beta chain was found in a study of cytomegalovirus exposure and HLA in healthy donors. Whole-study findings and limits: Associated with HLA alleles at 0.05 false discovery rate in a later analysis were 15,000 to 20,000 TCR beta sequences.

Regarding this clone: Its antigen is not known.

CDR1 is LGHNA and CDR2 is YNFKEQ in the germline V gene. The trim removed 3 bases at V and 2 bases at J, leaving 11 bases unmatched. CDR3 length equals 18 residues. PCR was performed using 60 Vbeta and 13 Jbeta primers. Profiling relied on immunoSEQ multiplex PCR, and the TCRdb table lists in-frame clones only, not all of them. This sample has 90,000 to 95,000 clones; more than 70% occur once, and the top ten carry 4.4%. Nominally healthy donors provided the samples, though records likely missed some immune exposures. This sequence joins TRBV4-2 and TRBJ2-1, with TRBD2 matching 9 bases. The sequence came from a male donor in good health and CMV-seropositive. Sample: PBMCs. The CDR3 loop reads CASSQWAGGPMTYNEQFF. Written as DNA, the CDR3 is TGTGCCAGCAGCCAGTGGGCGGGAGGGCCCATGACCTACAATGAGCAGTTCTTC.